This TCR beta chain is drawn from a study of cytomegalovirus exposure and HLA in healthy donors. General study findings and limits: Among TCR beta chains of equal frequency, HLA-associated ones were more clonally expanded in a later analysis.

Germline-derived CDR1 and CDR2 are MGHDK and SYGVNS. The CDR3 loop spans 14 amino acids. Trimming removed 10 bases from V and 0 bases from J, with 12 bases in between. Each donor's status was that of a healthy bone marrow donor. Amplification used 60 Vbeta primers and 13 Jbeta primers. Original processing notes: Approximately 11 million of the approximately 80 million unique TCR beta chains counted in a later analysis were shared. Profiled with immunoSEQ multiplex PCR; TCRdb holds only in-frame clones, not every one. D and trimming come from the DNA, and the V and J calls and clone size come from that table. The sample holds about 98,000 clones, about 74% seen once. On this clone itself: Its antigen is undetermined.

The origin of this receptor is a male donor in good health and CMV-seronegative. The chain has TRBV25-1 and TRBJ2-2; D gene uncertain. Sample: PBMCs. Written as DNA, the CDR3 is TGTGCCACCACCTTGACTCCGAACACCGGGGAGCTGTTTTTT. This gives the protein CATTLTPNTGELFF.